This paragraph reports one TCR beta chain. The data are from a study of blood T cell repertoires in COVID-19. Study overall: Specimens from acute and convalescent COVID-19 originated in the United States, Italy and Spain. The cDNA or gDNA used as material had been derived from T cells, B-cell-depleted T cells, or PBMCs.

Trimming took 6 bases from V and 6 from J; bases not matched to a gene: 14. The CDR3 is 15 residues long. Germline values: CDR1 SGHNT, CDR2 YYREEE (reference sequence). Authors' data handling: Quantification of nucleated cells was approximated via reference gene primer amplification. The table came from immunoSEQ multiplex PCR; TCRdb's copy has only in-frame clones and leaves some out. V, J and clone size reflect that table, while D and trimming were determined from the DNA. The repertoire has about 200,000 clones, more than 75% of them found once; the top ten carry about 3%. Sequencing used peripheral blood. This sequence originates from a man between 60 and 70 years old with acute or convalescent COVID-19. The chain uses TRBV5-4 and TRBJ1-2; 7 nucleotides agree with TRBD1. The CDR3 loop reads CASTPRMGDRDGYTF. CDR3 DNA sequence: TGTGCCAGCACACCAAGGATGGGGGACAGAGATGGCTACACCTTC.